One T cell receptor (beta chain) is described in this entry. Its cognate antigen is unknown. Here immunoSEQ multiplex PCR was the method, and the copy in TCRdb shows in-frame clones only, minus some. The sample carries about 230,000 clones, approximately 65% recorded once. This specimen comes from a study of shared clonotypes between healthy human individuals. About the study: Plates per donor: three CD4 naive, three CD4 memory, two CD8 naive, one CD8 memory.

The CDR3 is 13 residues long. The germline V gene encodes CDR1 MNHNS and CDR2 SASEGT. V dropped 6 bases and J dropped 0 bases, with 8 bases sitting between them. General study findings and limits: Among donors, sharing of clonotypes was expected to be affected by sequencing depth. Among four donors, approximately 5% of naive CD4 clonotypes were found in common.

The chain employs TRBV6-1 and TRBJ1-1; D gene ambiguous. The sample taken for sequencing was memory CD4+ T cells sorted from blood. Subset given: CD45RA-negative fraction. This TCR came from a man aged 25 to 40 in good health. Written as DNA, the CDR3 is TGTGCCAGCAGCTCGCAGATGAACACTGAAGCTTTCTTT. Its protein is CASSSQMNTEAFF.